This is a list of T cell receptor beta chains from one sample in a study of CD8+ T cells in alopecia areata. Sequenced by immunoSEQ multiplex PCR; TCRdb stores in-frame clones only, minus some. Of about 74,000 clones listed, approximately 29% are singletons. The sequenced sample was CD8+ T cells sorted from blood, obtained at week 4, from a patient treated with tofacitinib. The receptors derive from a human donor with alopecia areata. CDR3s include the opening cysteine and the closing phenylalanine or tryptophan. A D gene is named only where the DNA matches it firmly. The size field is filled for only some rows; it gives once, few, many or a size class.

J	size	D	V	DNA	CDR3
TRBJ2-2	few	NA	TRBV29-1	TGCAGCGCCGAAGGGGGGTGGAACACCGGGGAGCTGTTTTTT	CSAEGGWNTGELFF
TRBJ1-1	NA	TRBD1	TRBV29-1	TGCAGCGTCAGCCTACAGGGGTCGGGGACTGAAGCTTTCTTT	CSVSLQGSGTEAFF
TRBJ2-5	once	TRBD2	TRBV28	TGTGCCAGCAGTTTGGGGGGGAACCAAGAGACCCAGTACTTC	CASSLGGNQETQYF
TRBJ1-5	few	NA	TRBV4-2	TGTGCCAGCAGCCAAGCAATGGGGAGTAATCAGCCCCAGCATTTT	CASSQAMGSNQPQHF
TRBJ1-5	NA	NA	TRBV27	TGTGCCAGCAGTTTAAAAGGGGCAGATAGCAATCAGCCCCAGCATTTT	CASSLKGADSNQPQHF
TRBJ2-5	NA	NA	TRBV10-3	TGTGCCATCAGTGAGACAGGTTCAGGAGAGACCCAGTACTTC	CAISETGSGETQYF
TRBJ2-1	NA	TRBD2	TRBV7-6	TGTGCCAGCAGCTCAAAGACTAGCGGGGATTACAATGAGCAGTTCTTC	CASSSKTSGDYNEQFF
TRBJ2-7	NA	NA	TRBV2	TGTGCCAGCCGAGGGGGGTACGAGCAGTACTTC	CASRGGYEQYF
TRBJ1-4	NA	NA	TRBV29-1	TGCAGCGCCGAGGGAGGCCTTGGAGCTAATGAAAAACTGTTTTTT	CSAEGGLGANEKLFF
TRBJ1-2	few	NA	TRBV27	TGTGCCAGCAGTTTATCGGTGGACTATGGCTACACCTTC	CASSLSVDYGYTF
TRBJ1-3	NA	NA	TRBV19	TGTGCCAGTAGTATATCTGCATCCTCTGGAAACACCATATATTTT	CASSISASSGNTIYF
TRBJ1-2	many	NA	TRBV27	TGTGCCAGCAGTTGGTCGGGTGGGTATGGCTACACCTTC	CASSWSGGYGYTF
TRBJ2-1	NA	TRBD2	TRBV19	TGTGCCAGTACCGCGACTAGCGGGAGTTTAAATGAGCAGTTCTTC	CASTATSGSLNEQFF
TRBJ2-1	NA	NA	TRBV29-1	TGCAGCGGTGATGAGTTTAATGGCGATGAGCAGTTCTTC	CSGDEFNGDEQFF
TRBJ2-3	NA	TRBD2	TRBV10-3	TGTGCCATCAGTGTTAGCGGGGGAGCCGGGGATACGCAGTATTTT	CAISVSGGAGDTQYF
TRBJ2-1	few	NA	TRBV30	TGTGCCTGGAGTCTGTACTACAATGAGCAGTTCTTC	CAWSLYYNEQFF
TRBJ2-7	few	NA	TRBV27	TGTGCCAGCCGACTTGGCTACGAGCAGTACTTC	CASRLGYEQYF
TRBJ2-3	few	NA	TRBV29-1	TGCAGCGTTGCACGAACCCGACAGGTTTTCGATACGCAGTATTTT	CSVARTRQVFDTQYF
TRBJ2-7	few	TRBD1	TRBV10-3	TGTGCCATCAGAGAGACCGGGACAGGTGACGAGCAGTACTTC	CAIRETGTGDEQYF
TRBJ2-1	few	NA	TRBV29-1	TGCAGCGTTGAAGCCCGGGACGAGGCCTACAATGAGCAGTTCTTC	CSVEARDEAYNEQFF
TRBJ2-1	NA	TRBD2	TRBV29-1	TGCAGCGTTGAGGAGGGTAGCGGGGGCAATGAGCAGTTCTTC	CSVEEGSGGNEQFF
TRBJ1-2	NA	TRBD1	TRBV29-1	TGCAGCGTTGACGACAGGGGAGAGTTGGGCTACACCTTC	CSVDDRGELGYTF
TRBJ2-7	NA	NA	TRBV27	TGTGCCAGGGATCGCGGACCCGGACAGTACTCCTACGAGCAGTACTTC	CARDRGPGQYSYEQYF